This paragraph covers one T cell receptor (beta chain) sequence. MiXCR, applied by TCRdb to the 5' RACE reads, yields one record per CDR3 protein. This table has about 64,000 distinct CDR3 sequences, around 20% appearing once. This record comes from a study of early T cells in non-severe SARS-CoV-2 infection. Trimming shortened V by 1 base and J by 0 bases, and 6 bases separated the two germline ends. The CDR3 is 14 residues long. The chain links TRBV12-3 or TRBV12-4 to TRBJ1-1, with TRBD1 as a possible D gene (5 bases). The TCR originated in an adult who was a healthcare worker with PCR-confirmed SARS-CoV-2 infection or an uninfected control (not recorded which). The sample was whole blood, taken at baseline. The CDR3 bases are TGTGCCAGCAGTTTAGGAGGGGTGAACACTGAAGCTTTCTTT. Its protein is CASSLGGVNTEAFF.